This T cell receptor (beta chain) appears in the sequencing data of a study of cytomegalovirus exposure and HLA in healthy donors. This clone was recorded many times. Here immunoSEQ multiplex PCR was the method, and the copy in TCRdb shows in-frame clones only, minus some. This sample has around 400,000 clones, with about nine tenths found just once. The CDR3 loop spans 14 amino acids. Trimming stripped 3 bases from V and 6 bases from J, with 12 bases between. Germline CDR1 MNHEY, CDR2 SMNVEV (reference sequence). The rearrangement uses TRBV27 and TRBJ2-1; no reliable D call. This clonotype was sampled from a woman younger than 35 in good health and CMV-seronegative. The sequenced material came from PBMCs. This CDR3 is CASSLSLYSNEQFF. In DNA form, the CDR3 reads TGTGCCAGCAGTTTGTCGCTGTATAGCAATGAGCAGTTCTTC.